This T cell receptor beta chain was obtained from a study of low-dose radiotherapy and immunotherapy resistance in tumors. Study as a whole: Across 26 weeks, 13 Gy in total went to Cohort 2, delivered as 1 Gy per fraction every two weeks. Every two weeks patients got nivolumab 240 mg flat dose, plus ipilimumab 1 mg/kg every six weeks, intravenously.

Alpha- and beta-chain coverage of first-strand cDNA came from TRAV- and TRBV-specific primers. Both a constant-region primer and a V-primer adapter served to amplify TCRs across 20 to 25 PCR cycles. TCRdb itself ran the reads through MiXCR, one entry per CDR3 protein. This table holds nearly 60,000 distinct CDR3 sequences, about 25% found once. With regard to this clonotype: A read error likely explains this, since a far larger clone differs by one base.

The V and J ends lost 1 base and 11 bases, in that order; junction bases with no gene match: 14. The germline V gene encodes CDR1 SGHRS and CDR2 YFSETQ. This CDR3 is built from 15 residues. Time point specified: after trial treatment. As for treatment: LDRT plus nivolumab, ipilimumab, low-dose cyclophosphamide and aspirin (RACIN trial). Donors received a regimen that comprised nivolumab, ipilimumab, aspirin, low-dose cyclophosphamide and low-dose radiotherapy. The clonotype comes from a male donor with prostate cancer. The sample in question was PBMCs, obtained after low-dose radiotherapy plus immunotherapy. V is TRBV5-1 and J is TRBJ2-5, with 7 bases aligning to TRBD2. Written as DNA, the CDR3 is TGCGCCAGCAGCTTGCACAGCGGGGACTACAATGAGCAGTACTTC. Amino acids: CASSLHSGDYNEQYF.